A single sample gave rise to the 5 T cell receptor beta chains below, sequenced in a study of blood T cells in healthy people across ages. Primed by a sample-barcoded 5' primer and a J-beta primer mix, a second PCR proceeded for roughly 7 to 12 cycles. One entry per CDR3 protein results from TCRdb running MiXCR on the 5' RACE reads. The repertoire holds under 1,100,000 distinct CDR3 sequences, roughly a quarter seen once, with about 0.8% in the top ten. This sample was shared with a second study, whose subject was T cells of mothers and their children.

Sequenced: blood. The receptors here all came from a girl aged 2-10 years in good health.

This clonotype was counted only a few times. The V call is TRBV7-9, the J call TRBJ2-3; weak D call: TRBD2 (5 bases). Trimming shortened V by 8 bases and J by 4 bases, and 16 bases separated the two germline ends. The length of the CDR3 is 14 residues. The germline CDR1 and CDR2 sequences are SEHNR and FQNEAQ (reference sequence). As DNA, the CDR3 is TGTGCCAGCTCAGGACTCCTTGGAGCAGATACGCAGTATTTT. Protein product: CASSGLLGADTQYF.

This clonotype appeared a few times. J is TRBJ2-7 and V is TRBV25-1, with D possibly TRBD1 on 5 matching bases. This CDR3 comprises 12 residues. Deletions cut 3 bases from V and 4 bases from J, with 7 bases between. CDR1 is MGHDK and CDR2 is SYGVNS in the germline V gene. The chain's CDR3 is CASSDQGYEQYF. Written as DNA, the CDR3 is TGTGCCAGCAGTGACCAGGGTTACGAGCAGTACTTC.

The rearrangement links TRBV20-1 to TRBJ2-5; D may be TRBD1 or TRBD2 (5 bases each). The V end was cut by 5 bases, the J end by 4 bases, with 17 bases between. The CDR3 has 14 amino acids. The germline V gene encodes CDR1 DFQATT and CDR2 SNEGSKA (reference sequence). CDR3 residues: CSAERPGPRETQYF. The CDR3 nucleotides are TGCAGTGCTGAACGACCGGGGCCTAGAGAGACCCAGTACTTC.

Only a few counts were recorded for this clonotype. The chain uses TRBV20-1 and TRBJ2-2, with D unclear. This CDR3 has 14 residues. CDR1 and CDR2 (germline): DFQATT, SNEGSKA (reference sequence). V lost 3 bases to trimming and J lost 6 bases, with 14 bases between them. The CDR3 is CSASRVDPPGELFF. The CDR3 DNA is TGCAGTGCTAGTCGCGTAGATCCCCCCGGGGAGCTGTTTTTT.

Only a few counts were recorded for this clonotype. The chain joins TRBV9 to TRBJ1-1, with unresolved D. CDR1 is SGDLS, CDR2 YYNGEE, per germline. The V and J ends lost 4 bases and 5 bases respectively, with 9 bases between them. The length of the CDR3 is 12 residues. As DNA, the CDR3 is TGTGCCAGCAGCTCGGAGGTGACTGAAGCTTTCTTT. It specifies CASSSEVTEAFF.